This T cell receptor beta chain was recorded in a study of PD-1 blockade in classical Hodgkin lymphoma. Profiled with immunoSEQ multiplex PCR; TCRdb holds only in-frame clones, not every one. This sample has about 110,000 clones, with roughly 87% found just once. The CDR3 runs 14 residues. Unmatched junction bases numbered 9, after V lost 5 bases and J lost 6 bases. CDR1 is SGHAT and CDR2 is FQNNGV in the germline V gene. Patients all relapsed after autologous stem cell transplantation, and there was variation in brentuximab vedotin exposure. This material consisted of peripheral blood mononuclear cells (PBMCs), taken before the second cycle of nivolumab. The sequence was collected from a human donor with classical Hodgkin lymphoma. The chain carries TRBV11-2 and TRBJ1-2; 7 bases align to TRBD1. The CDR3 DNA follows: TGTGCCAGCAGCGCCCCGACAGGGTTAAATGGCTACACCTTC. Translating it yields CASSAPTGLNGYTF.